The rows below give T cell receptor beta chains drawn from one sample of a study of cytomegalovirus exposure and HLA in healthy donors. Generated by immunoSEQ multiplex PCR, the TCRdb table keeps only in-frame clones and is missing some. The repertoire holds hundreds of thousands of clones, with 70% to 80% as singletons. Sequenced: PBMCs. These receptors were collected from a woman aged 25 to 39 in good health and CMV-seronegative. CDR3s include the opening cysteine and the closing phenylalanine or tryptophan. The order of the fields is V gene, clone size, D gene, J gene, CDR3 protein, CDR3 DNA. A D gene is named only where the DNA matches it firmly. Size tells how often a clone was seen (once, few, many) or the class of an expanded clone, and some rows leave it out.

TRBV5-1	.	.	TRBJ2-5	CASSDRQGRGETQYF	TGCGCCAGCAGCGATCGACAGGGGAGGGGAGAGACCCAGTACTTC
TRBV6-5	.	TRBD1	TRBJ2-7	CASTLRDRGPYEQYF	TGTGCCAGCACCCTAAGGGACAGGGGGCCCTACGAGCAGTACTTC
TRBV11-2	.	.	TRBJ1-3	CASSLRSSSGNTIYF	TGTGCCAGCAGCCTAAGGAGTAGCTCTGGAAACACCATATATTTT
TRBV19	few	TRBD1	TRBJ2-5	CASSKGQGLGTQYF	TGTGCCAGTAGTAAGGGACAGGGATTAGGGACCCAGTACTTC
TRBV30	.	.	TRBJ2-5	CAWRDFGGKANF	TGTGCCTGGAGGGACTTCGGGGGTAAAGCGAACTTC
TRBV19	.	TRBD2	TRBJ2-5	CASSRGTSGSWREAQYF	TGTGCCAGTAGTAGGGGGACTAGCGGGAGTTGGAGAGAGGCCCAGTACTTC
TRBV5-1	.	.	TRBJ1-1	CASSLASSTSEAFF	TGCGCCAGCAGCTTGGCTTCGAGTACTTCTGAAGCTTTCTTT
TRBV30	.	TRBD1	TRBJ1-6	CALTITTGYNSPLHF	TGTGCCTTAACTATAACGACAGGGTACAATTCACCCCTCCACTTT
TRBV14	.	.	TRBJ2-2	CASSQDMGPGGELFF	TGTGCCAGCAGCCAAGATATGGGCCCCGGCGGGGAGCTGTTTTTT
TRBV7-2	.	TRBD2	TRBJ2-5	CASTRTSGGRETQYF	TGTGCCAGCACCCGGACTAGCGGGGGGAGGGAGACCCAGTACTTC
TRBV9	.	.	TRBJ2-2	CASSVAEANTGELFF	TGTGCCAGCAGCGTAGCTGAGGCAAACACCGGGGAGCTGTTTTTT